Below are 17 T cell receptor beta chains sequenced from a single sample in a study of blood T cell repertoires in COVID-19. Assay used: immunoSEQ multiplex PCR; TCRdb lists only in-frame clones, some missing. The sample shows about 170,000 clones, roughly four fifths of them seen only once. Material: PBMCs or T cells enriched from blood (not recorded which). The receptors were gathered from a middle-aged man who had recovered from COVID-19.

V and J are TRBV5-1 and TRBJ1-2; D is perhaps TRBD1 (5 bases). The CDR3 length is 14 residues. CDR1 is SGHRS and CDR2 is YFSETQ in the germline V gene. Trimming cost V 4 bases and J 7 bases, with 17 bases left between them. The CDR3 DNA follows: TGCGCCAGCAGCCCCCAAACGTTGGGGCTTGGCTACACCTTC. Protein: CASSPQTLGLGYTF.

This chain links TRBV2 with TRBJ1-6, with TRBD1 matching 7 bases. This CDR3 has 16 amino acids. Germline-derived CDR1 and CDR2 are SNHLY and FYNNEI. V dropped 9 bases and J dropped 8; count of bases not matched to a gene: 16. This CDR3 is CASSRREGGADSPLHF. CDR3 nucleotide sequence: TGTGCCAGTTCCCGCCGGGAAGGGGGCGCGGATTCACCCCTCCACTTT.

The gene calls are TRBV9 and TRBJ1-6; D possibly corresponds to TRBD1 (6 bases). The V and J ends lost 7 bases and 6 bases respectively, with 14 bases between them. In germline, CDR1 is SGDLS, CDR2 YYNGEE. The CDR3 is 14 residues long. The CDR3 DNA reads TGTGCCAGCTCCGGGGGGCGCGGTAATTCACCCCTCCACTTT. It specifies CASSGGRGNSPLHF.

This clone was recorded only once. The chain uses TRBV5-1 and TRBJ1-2, with D tentatively TRBD1 (5 bases). Germline values: CDR1 SGHRS, CDR2 YFSETQ. The CDR3 spans 15 residues. The V end was cut by 7 bases, the J end by 5 bases, with 21 bases between. CDR3 DNA: TGCGCCAGCTACCCAACCGCGGGACCCACGTATGGCTACACCTTC. Translated: CASYPTAGPTYGYTF.

The gene calls are TRBV5-1 and TRBJ1-5; D is unresolved. The CDR3 length is 15 residues. Germline V lookup: CDR1 SGHRS, CDR2 YFSETQ. With 0 bases removed from V and 4 bases from J, the gap between germline ends came to 11 bases. The CDR3 here is CASSLDGFGNQPQHF. The CDR3 DNA sequence: TGCGCCAGCAGCTTGGACGGGTTCGGGAATCAGCCCCAGCATTTT.

V gene TRBV7-9 combines with J gene TRBJ1-1; TRBD1 might be the D (6 bases). CDR1 SEHNR and CDR2 FQNEAQ come from the germline V gene (reference sequence). Trimming took off 8 bases at V and 0 bases at J, with 19 bases between the two ends. The CDR3 sequence is 16 residues long. The CDR3 reads CASRPPPGQLNTEAFF. The CDR3 region has the DNA TGTGCCAGCCGCCCCCCGCCGGGACAATTGAACACTGAAGCTTTCTTT.

V and J are TRBV5-6 and TRBJ1-2, with D perhaps matching TRBD1 (6 bases). V lost 5 bases, J lost 4 bases, and 9 bases lay in between. Germline lookup yields CDR1 SGHDT and CDR2 YYEEEE. The CDR3 has 12 residues. DNA of the CDR3: TGTGCCAGCAGTACAGGGTTCTATGGCTACACCTTC. It specifies CASSTGFYGYTF.

The V gene is TRBV2, the J gene TRBJ1-3, with 7 bases identical to TRBD1. CDR1 is SNHLY and CDR2 is FYNNEI in the germline V gene. The CDR3 sequence is 16 residues long. The V gene end was trimmed by 5 bases and the J gene end by 0 bases; junction bases not matched to a gene: 7. CDR3 coding DNA: TGTGCCAGCAGTAGGGACAGTCCGACCTCTGGAAACACCATATATTTT. Protein sequence: CASSRDSPTSGNTIYF.

V is TRBV19 and J is TRBJ1-1, with D maybe TRBD1 (6 bases). Trimming left V 5 bases short and J 7 bases short, with 20 bases between. The length of the CDR3 is 15 residues. CDR1 is LNHDA and CDR2 is SQIVND in the germline V gene (reference sequence). The CDR3 is CASSLTGRGTGEAFF. DNA for the CDR3: TGTGCCAGTAGTTTAACAGGGAGAGGGACGGGTGAAGCTTTCTTT.

The chain links TRBV29-1 to TRBJ1-1, with D tentatively TRBD1 (5 bases). The length of the CDR3 is 13 residues. CDR1 and CDR2 from the germline V gene are SQVTM and ANQGSEA. V lost 3 bases to trimming and J lost 6 bases, with 14 bases between them. CDR3 sequence reads: CSVDRALTPEAFF. CDR3 DNA: TGCAGCGTTGACAGGGCTTTGACCCCTGAAGCTTTCTTT.

Details on this clone: Other DNA sequences in this sample translate to the same CDR3. The chain uses TRBV6-5 and TRBJ2-7; 12 bases line up with TRBD2. CDR3 length: 15 residues. Germline loops: CDR1 MNHEY, CDR2 SVGAGI. Trimming at V came to 4 bases and at J to 3 bases, leaving 4 bases not matched to a gene. CDR3 amino acids: CASSSPTSGGYEQYF. The CDR3, as DNA: TGTGCCAGCAGTTCCCCGACTAGCGGGGGCTACGAGCAGTACTTC.

The chain joins TRBV7-2 to TRBJ1-6, with D possibly TRBD1 on 5 matching bases. V was trimmed by 5 bases and J by 12 bases, leaving 14 bases between them. The CDR3 covers 13 residues. CDR1 and CDR2 (germline): SGHTA, FQGNSA. CDR3 coding DNA: TGTGCCAGCAGCCCCCGGCGGGGGGGACCCCTCCACTTT. It encodes CASSPRRGGPLHF. Based on the CDR3 plus reference TRBV7-2 and TRBJ1-6, the full variable domain is GAGVSQSPSNKVTEKGKDVELRCDPISGHTALYWYRQSLGQGLEFLIYFQGNSAPDKSGLPSDRFSAERTGGSVSTLTIQRTQQEDSAVYLCASSPRRGGPLHFGNGTRLTVT.

The chain combines TRBV7-9 with TRBJ2-1, with TRBD2 matching 10 bases. Per the germline V gene, CDR1 is SEHNR and CDR2 is FQNEAQ (reference sequence). Losses at the gene ends were 5 bases for V and 2 bases for J; bases not matched to a gene: 6. This CDR3 has 16 residues. Here the CDR3 DNA reads TGTGCCAGCAGCCCGATAACTAGCGGGACCTACAATGAGCAGTTCTTC. It codes for CASSPITSGTYNEQFF.

The chain employs TRBV18 and TRBJ2-5, with D possibly being TRBD2 (5 bases). The ends were cut back, 0 bases at V and 0 bases at J, with 8 bases in the middle. The germline CDR1 and CDR2 sequences are KGHSH and LQKENI. There are 15 residues in the CDR3. The CDR3 here is CASSPPSGDQETQYF. The CDR3 bases are TGTGCCAGCTCACCACCCTCCGGGGACCAAGAGACCCAGTACTTC.

The rearrangement links TRBV11-2 to TRBJ2-5, with 10 bases that match TRBD1. Germline loops: CDR1 SGHAT, CDR2 FQNNGV. V was pared by 0 bases and J by 1 base, with 2 bases of the junction left unmatched. The CDR3 extends over 16 amino acids. In DNA, the CDR3 is TGTGCCAGCAGCTTAGAGACAGGGGGCCCCCAAGAGACCCAGTACTTC. This encodes CASSLETGGPQETQYF.

This clone was seen just once. The genes are TRBV27 and TRBJ1-6, with D maybe TRBD1 (5 bases). The CDR3 spans 15 residues. V was shortened by 5 bases and J by 3 bases, with 11 bases between the two germline ends. Germline V gene data show CDR1 as MNHEY and CDR2 as SMNVEV (reference sequence). The CDR3 sequence is CASSARQFYNSPLHF. The CDR3 nucleotides read TGTGCCAGCAGTGCCCGACAGTTCTATAATTCACCCCTCCACTTT.

This chain joins TRBV20-1 and TRBJ2-7; D ambiguous. CDR1 and CDR2 (germline): DFQATT, SNEGSKA (reference sequence). The ends were cut back, 5 bases at V and 3 bases at J, with 5 bases in the middle. CDR3 length: 10 residues. This chain's CDR3 is CSALYYEQYF. DNA for the CDR3: TGCAGTGCTTTGTACTACGAGCAGTACTTC.